The clone carrying this TCR beta chain was observed a few times. Antigen unknown. The data are from a study of beta chain features in type 1 diabetes. The entirety of the isolated RNA underwent reverse transcription, so expressed TCRB transcripts were sequenced. Profiling relied on immunoSEQ multiplex PCR, and the TCRdb table lists in-frame clones only, not all of them. In the table there are 230,000 or so clones, 15% to 20% of which are singletons. Per the germline V gene, CDR1 is SGHAT and CDR2 is FQNNGV. The CDR3 consists of 14 residues. Trimming shortened V by 5 bases and J by 0 bases, and 9 bases separated the two germline ends. Whole-study findings and limits: Shorter TCRB CDR3s, moderately but significantly so, marked every one of the four CD4+ subsets in Type 1 diabetes patients. Type 1 diabetes patients showed fewer insertions and more deletions at VDJ junctions.

The chain carries TRBV11-2 and TRBJ2-3; no clear D. Input material: naive CD4+ T cells from blood. This clonotype was obtained from a man younger than 45 with type 1 diabetes. The CDR3 nucleotides read TGTGCCAGCAGCCCCCTGGGGAGCACAGATACGCAGTATTTT. Protein: CASSPLGSTDTQYF.